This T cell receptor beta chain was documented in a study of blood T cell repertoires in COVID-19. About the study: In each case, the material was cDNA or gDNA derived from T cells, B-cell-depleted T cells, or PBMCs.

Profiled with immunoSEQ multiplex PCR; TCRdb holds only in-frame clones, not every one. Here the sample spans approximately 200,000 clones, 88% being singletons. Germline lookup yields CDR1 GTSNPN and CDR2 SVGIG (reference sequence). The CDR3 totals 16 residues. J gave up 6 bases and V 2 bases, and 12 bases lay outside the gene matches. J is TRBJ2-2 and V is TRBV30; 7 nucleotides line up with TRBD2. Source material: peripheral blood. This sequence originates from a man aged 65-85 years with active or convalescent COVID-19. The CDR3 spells CAWSYIAGLYPGELFF. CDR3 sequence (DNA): TGTGCCTGGAGTTATATAGCGGGCCTTTACCCCGGGGAGCTGTTTTTT.